This T cell receptor (beta chain) was recorded in a study of blood T cells in healthy people across ages. Findings and limits, study-wide: Because sorting was not performed, PBMCs prevented conclusive naive versus antigen-experienced comparison.

Sample-barcoded 5' priming and a J-beta primer mix drove a second PCR of roughly 7 to 11 cycles. TCRdb reprocessed the 5' RACE reads with MiXCR, giving one entry per CDR3 protein. Of roughly 680,000 distinct CDR3 sequences listed, around 20% were seen once; the top ten hold about 3.6%. This clonotype has only a few counts. Its antigen is as yet unknown. The CDR3 runs 11 residues. Germline V gene data show CDR1 as DFQATT and CDR2 as SNEGSKA (reference sequence). V lost 3 bases and J 6 bases, leaving 8 bases between the germline ends. V is TRBV20-1 and J is TRBJ1-1, with D unclear. This TCR was recovered from a man between 65 and 85 years old in good health. Sequencing was done on a sample of blood. Here the CDR3 reads CSARADAEAFF. DNA for the CDR3: TGCAGTGCTAGGGCCGACGCTGAAGCTTTCTTT.